These T cell receptor beta chains were read from a single sample in a study of T cell repertoires in cytomegalovirus infection. TCRdb passed the reads through MiXCR, listing each CDR3 protein once. The sample has about 830,000 distinct CDR3 sequences, approximately 32% seen once. These receptors lack a known antigen. The input for sequencing was cultured CD8+ T cells from PBMCs, taken from culture after CMV antigen stimulation. These receptors were collected from a human donor in good health (CMV status not recorded). Some clones in this sample may be carry-over from other donors' samples. CDR3s include the opening cysteine and the closing phenylalanine or tryptophan. D genes are given only for firm matches. The listing skips clone size in some rows; elsewhere it reads once, few, many or a size class.

once | - | TRBJ2-5 | TRBV19 | CASSIMRGRGETQYF | TGTGCCAGTAGTATAATGCGGGGACGAGGGGAGACCCAGTACTTC
- | TRBD1 | TRBJ1-4 | TRBV6-2/TRBV6-3 | CASSYTDRVGVHEKLFF | TGTGCCAGCAGTTACACCGACAGGGTAGGAGTTCATGAAAAACTGTTTTTT
- | - | TRBJ2-3 | TRBV6-2/TRBV6-3 | CASSYAGSGDTQYF | TGTGCCAGCAGTTACGCGGGTTCCGGAGATACGCAGTATTTT
- | - | TRBJ2-4 | TRBV28 | CASSSGAVALAKNIQYF | TGTGCCAGCAGTTCAGGGGCCGTGGCGCTAGCCAAAAACATTCAGTACTTC
- | - | TRBJ2-7 | TRBV7-8 | CASREGGLPHYEQYF | TGTGCCAGCAGAGAAGGTGGACTCCCACACTACGAGCAGTACTTC
once | - | TRBJ2-5 | TRBV7-6 | CASSLTRPETQYF | TGTGCCAGCAGCTTAACCCGACCGGAGACCCAGTACTTC
- | - | TRBJ2-5 | TRBV6-5 | CASSYEPRETQYF | TGTGCCAGCAGTTACGAACCCCGGGAGACCCAGTACTTC
many | TRBD1 | TRBJ1-5 | TRBV18 | CASSPGQGRGNQPQHF | TGTGCCAGCTCACCTGGACAGGGAAGGGGCAATCAGCCCCAGCATTTT
- | - | TRBJ2-1 | TRBV5-4 | CASSLEGGPKNEQFF | TGTGCCAGCAGCTTGGAGGGGGGGCCGAAGAATGAGCAGTTCTTC
many | - | TRBJ2-1 | TRBV7-8 | CASSLAFNHPVGDNEQFF | TGTGCCAGCAGCTTAGCGTTTAATCACCCCGTTGGGGACAATGAGCAGTTCTTC
many | - | TRBJ2-7 | TRBV4-1 | CASSQGFGVDYEQYF | TGCGCCAGCAGCCAAGGCTTCGGCGTAGACTACGAGCAGTACTTC
- | - | TRBJ2-1 | TRBV6-2/TRBV6-3 | CASVRGSPSYNEQFF | TGTGCCAGCGTGAGGGGGAGCCCGTCCTACAATGAGCAGTTCTTC
- | - | TRBJ1-1 | TRBV13 | CASSFGRSPEAFF | TGTGCCAGCAGCTTCGGACGGAGCCCTGAAGCTTTCTTT
many | TRBD2 | TRBJ2-5 | TRBV7-8 | CASSPRLAALQETQYF | TGTGCCAGCAGCCCCCGACTAGCGGCACTCCAAGAGACCCAGTACTTC
- | - | TRBJ2-5 | TRBV7-6 | CASSSRLLQETQYF | TGTGCCAGCAGCTCTCGACTGCTACAAGAGACCCAGTACTTC
few | TRBD1 | TRBJ1-2 | TRBV12-3/TRBV12-4 | CASSLPDRVPGYTF | TGTGCCAGCAGTTTACCCGACAGGGTTCCTGGCTACACCTTC
- | - | TRBJ2-6 | TRBV19 | CASSIDSSPVVSGANVLTF | TGTGCCAGTAGTATAGATTCTTCCCCGGTCGTCTCTGGGGCCAACGTCCTGACTTTC
few | - | TRBJ1-4 | TRBV19 | CASSILDARSNEKLFF | TGTGCCAGTAGTATTCTAGACGCCAGATCCAATGAAAAACTGTTTTTT